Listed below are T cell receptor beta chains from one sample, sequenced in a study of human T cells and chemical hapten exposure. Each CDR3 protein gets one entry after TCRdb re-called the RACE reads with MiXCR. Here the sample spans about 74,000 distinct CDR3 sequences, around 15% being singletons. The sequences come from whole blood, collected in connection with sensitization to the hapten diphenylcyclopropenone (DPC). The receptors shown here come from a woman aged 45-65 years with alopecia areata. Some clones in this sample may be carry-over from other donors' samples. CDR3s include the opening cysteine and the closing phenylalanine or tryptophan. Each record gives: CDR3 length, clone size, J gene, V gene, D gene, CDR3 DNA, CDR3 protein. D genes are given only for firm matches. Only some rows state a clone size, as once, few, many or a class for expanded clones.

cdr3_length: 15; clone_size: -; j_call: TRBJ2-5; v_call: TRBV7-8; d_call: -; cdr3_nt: TGTGCCAGCATCCAGGGGTGGCGGAACCAAGAGACCCAGTACTTC; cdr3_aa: CASIQGWRNQETQYF
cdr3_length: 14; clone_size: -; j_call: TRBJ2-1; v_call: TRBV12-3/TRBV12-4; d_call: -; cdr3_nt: TGTGCCAGCAGTTTACAAGGGACCTACAATGAGCAGTTCTTC; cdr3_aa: CASSLQGTYNEQFF
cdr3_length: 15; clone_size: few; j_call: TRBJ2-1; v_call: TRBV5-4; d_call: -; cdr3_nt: TGTGCCAGCACCCCAGGGAGGCTCGCCTACAATGAGCAGTTCTTC; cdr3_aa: CASTPGRLAYNEQFF
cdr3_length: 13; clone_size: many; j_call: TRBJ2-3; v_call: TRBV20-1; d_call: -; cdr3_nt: TGCAGTGTAAAGGGTACTAGCACAGATACGCAGTATTTT; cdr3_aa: CSVKGTSTDTQYF
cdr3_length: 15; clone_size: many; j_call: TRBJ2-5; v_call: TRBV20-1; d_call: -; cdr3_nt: TGCAGTGCTAGAGATCTTGACTGGCGCCAAGAGACCCAGTACTTC; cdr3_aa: CSARDLDWRQETQYF
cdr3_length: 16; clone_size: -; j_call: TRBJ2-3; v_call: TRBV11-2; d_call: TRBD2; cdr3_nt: TGTGCCAGCAGCTCCGGACTAGCGGACAGCACAGATACGCAGTATTTT; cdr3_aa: CASSSGLADSTDTQYF
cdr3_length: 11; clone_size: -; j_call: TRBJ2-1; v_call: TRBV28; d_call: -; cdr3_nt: TGTGCCAGCAGTTCCCGTTATGAGCAGTTCTTC; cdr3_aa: CASSSRYEQFF
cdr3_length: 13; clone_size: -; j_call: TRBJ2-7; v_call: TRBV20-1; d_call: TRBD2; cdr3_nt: TGCAGTGCTACCCTAGCGGGAACCTACGAGCAGTACTTC; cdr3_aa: CSATLAGTYEQYF
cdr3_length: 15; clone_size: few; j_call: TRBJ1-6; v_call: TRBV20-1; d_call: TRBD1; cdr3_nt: TGCAGTGCAAATCAGGGGGGAGCCCATAATTCACCCCTCCACTTT; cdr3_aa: CSANQGGAHNSPLHF
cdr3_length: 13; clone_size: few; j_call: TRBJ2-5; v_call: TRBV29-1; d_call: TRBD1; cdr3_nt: TGCAGCGCGGCGGGGACAGGGCTAGAGACCCAGTACTTC; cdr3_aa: CSAAGTGLETQYF
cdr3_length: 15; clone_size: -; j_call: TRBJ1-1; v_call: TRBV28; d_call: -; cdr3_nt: TGTGCCAGCAGTGAGGCCCTTGGGTCGAACACTGAAGCTTTCTTT; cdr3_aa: CASSEALGSNTEAFF
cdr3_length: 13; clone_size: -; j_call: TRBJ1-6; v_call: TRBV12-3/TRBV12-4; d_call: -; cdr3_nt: TGTGCCAGCAGTTTAAAAAATAATTCACCCCTCCACTTT; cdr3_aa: CASSLKNNSPLHF
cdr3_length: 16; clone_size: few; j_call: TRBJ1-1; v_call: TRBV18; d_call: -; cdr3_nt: TGTGCCAGCTCACCACCCAACAGAAATCTCGACACTGAAGCTTTCTTT; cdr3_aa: CASSPPNRNLDTEAFF
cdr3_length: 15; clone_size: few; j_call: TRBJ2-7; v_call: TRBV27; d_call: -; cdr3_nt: TGTGCCAGCAGTTTAATAGCAGGGGTTTTCTACGAGCAGTACTTC; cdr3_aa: CASSLIAGVFYEQYF
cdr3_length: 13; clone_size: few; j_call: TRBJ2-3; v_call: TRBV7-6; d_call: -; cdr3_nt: TGTGCCAGCAGCTACCAAAGGACAGATACGCAGTATTTT; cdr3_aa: CASSYQRTDTQYF